This T cell receptor beta chain comes out of a study of blood T cells in healthy people across ages (dated by TCRdb to about 2015). Regarding the study in general: In model experiments, template switching captured roughly one uniquely barcoded TCR beta cDNA molecule for every two T cells. The donors were divided into four age groups: young (average roughly 17 years), middle-aged (about 40), aged (around 59) and long-lived (roughly 82). The study measured age-related changes in TCR beta repertoire diversity using deep sequencing normalized with unique cDNA molecular identifiers. Two additional independent replicas of 1 million unique cDNA reads from the same blood draw were analyzed for two donors (one aged 18 to 30 and one aged 80 or older). Donors of different ages were randomly distributed across sequencing lanes to avoid experimental bias.

The investigation overall reported the following: Observed TCR beta diversity correlated strongly with the percentage of naive T cells measured by flow cytometry. As age increased, observed TCR beta diversity per million T cells dropped in a roughly linear way, and a significant reduction was already evident by age 40. The long-lived group showed more naive CD4+ T cells, fewer expanded clones and increased TCR diversity than the aged group, suggesting age selection. Estimates of total diversity based on one million sequenced T cells were regarded as lower bounds and as underestimates. Conclusive comparison of naive and antigen-experienced compartments was prevented by the profiling of bulk unsorted PBMCs. Donor CMV infection status was unknown, potentially confounding age-related changes in expanded clonotypes.

Systemically healthy Caucasian individuals from Russia, 39 in total and aged roughly 6 to 100 years, were included as donors. Roughly 10 milliliters of peripheral blood were collected from each donor into EDTA-treated Vacutainer tubes. Ficoll-Paque density-gradient centrifugation was used to isolate PBMCs, with at least 6 million per sample. Trizol reagent was used to extract total RNA from the PBMCs, yielding at least 6 micrograms per sample. Naive CD45RAhigh/CD27high T cell percentages were measured by flow cytometry on a PBMC aliquot from every donor. The library was generated by 5' RACE. TCRdb records Illumina HiSeq 2500 as the sequencer. A second PCR of roughly 6 to 11 cycles was run with a J-beta primer mix and a sample-barcoded 5' primer. A unique molecular identifier was introduced onto each TCR beta cDNA molecule by a template-switch 5' adaptor carrying 12 random nucleotides. At least 3 million CDR3-containing paired-end reads were obtained from each sample. The Mint cDNA synthesis kit, primed by a TRBC-specific oligonucleotide, was used to synthesize first-strand cDNA from all RNA. After uracil-DNA glycosylase treatment, a first 18-cycle PCR used universal primers M1SS and BC2_uni_R on all cDNA. The original pipeline was this. For normalization, 1 million high-quality reads were randomly selected from each sample, with every read carrying a distinct molecular identifier. Reads with shared molecular identifiers were discarded instead of being binned into consensus sequences. MiTCR, run with a Q25 quality threshold and the strictest error-elimination algorithm, handled CDR3 identification, clonotype clustering and error correction. A nonparametric unseen species model with Euler transformation was used to estimate a lower bound on total TCR beta diversity. TCRdb handled the public reads itself, with Q25 trimming in fastp and clone calling in MiXCR, and kept productive beta chains. For every CDR3 protein sequence, its rows merge into one entry that carries the most common genes and DNA. The V and J calls reflect TCRdb's pipeline rather than the authors' work. The sample table records 1.5 million to 2 million distinct CDR3 sequences; roughly 49% of these occur just once. The ten largest make up less than 2.5% of the sample.

This clonotype was seen a few times. Its antigen is still unknown. It has no much larger one-base neighbor in the sample; base qualities were not kept. The germline V and J ends show losses of 6 bases and 7 bases respectively, and no gene match explains 8 bases of the junction. The CDR3 has 14 amino acids, counting the end cysteine and phenylalanine. The DNA shown is the 42-base CDR3, in frame from base 1. CDR1 and CDR2 are read off the germline V gene as ENHRY and SYGVKD. The sequence was collected from a woman aged 40 to 50 in good health. The V gene is TRBV10-3 and the J gene is TRBJ1-2; TRBD1 lines up with 10 middle nucleotides. What was sequenced was blood. The CDR3 has the sequence CAIRGDRGDAGYTF. The sequence in DNA is TGTGCCATCAGGGGGGACAGGGGAGACGCTGGCTACACCTTC.